The present T cell receptor (beta chain) was sequenced within a study of control samples from healthy donors and cancer patients. Sequencing was performed with immunoSEQ multiplex PCR; in TCRdb, only in-frame clones are kept and a portion is missing. Among 60,000 to 75,000 clones, around nine tenths were seen once, and the ten largest hold around 5.5%. Germline V gene lookup returns CDR1 MNHEY and CDR2 SMNVEV (reference sequence). Losses at the gene ends were 3 bases for V and 0 bases for J; bases not matched to a gene: 10. This CDR3 spans 19 amino acids. Sequencing was done on a sample of PBMCs. This TCR came from a man aged 55 to 70 with colorectal cancer. V gene TRBV27 combines with J gene TRBJ2-6; 8 nucleotides align to TRBD1. The CDR3 DNA sequence: TGTGCCAGCAGTTTTGGTGGGGCAGGGGGCCTCTCTGGGGCCAACGTCCTGACTTTC. This gives the protein CASSFGGAGGLSGANVLTF.